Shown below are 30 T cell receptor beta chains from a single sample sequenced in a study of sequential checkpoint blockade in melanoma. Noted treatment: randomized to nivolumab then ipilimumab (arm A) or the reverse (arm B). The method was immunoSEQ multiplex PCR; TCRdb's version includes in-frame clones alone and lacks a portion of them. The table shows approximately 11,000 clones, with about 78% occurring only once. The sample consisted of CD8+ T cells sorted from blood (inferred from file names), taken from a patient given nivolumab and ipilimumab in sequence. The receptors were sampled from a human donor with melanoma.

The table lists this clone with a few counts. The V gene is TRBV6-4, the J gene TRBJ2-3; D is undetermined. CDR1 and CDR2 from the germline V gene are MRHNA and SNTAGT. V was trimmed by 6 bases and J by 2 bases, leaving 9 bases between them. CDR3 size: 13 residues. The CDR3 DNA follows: TGTGCCAGCAGCCAACGAGCCACAGATACGCAGTATTTT. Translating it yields CASSQRATDTQYF.

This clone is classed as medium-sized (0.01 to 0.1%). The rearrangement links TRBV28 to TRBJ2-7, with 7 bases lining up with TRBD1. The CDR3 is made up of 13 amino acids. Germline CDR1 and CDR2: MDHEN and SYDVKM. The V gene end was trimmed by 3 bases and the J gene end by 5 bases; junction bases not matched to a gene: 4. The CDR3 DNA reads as TGTGCCAGCAGTTTTCTGACAGGGAACGAGCAGTACTTC. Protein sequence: CASSFLTGNEQYF.

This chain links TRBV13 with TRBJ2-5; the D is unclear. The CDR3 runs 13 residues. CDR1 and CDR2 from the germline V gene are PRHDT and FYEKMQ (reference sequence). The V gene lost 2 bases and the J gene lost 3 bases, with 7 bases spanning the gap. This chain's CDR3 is CASSLLSEETQYF. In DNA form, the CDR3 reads TGTGCCAGCAGCTTATTATCGGAAGAGACCCAGTACTTC.

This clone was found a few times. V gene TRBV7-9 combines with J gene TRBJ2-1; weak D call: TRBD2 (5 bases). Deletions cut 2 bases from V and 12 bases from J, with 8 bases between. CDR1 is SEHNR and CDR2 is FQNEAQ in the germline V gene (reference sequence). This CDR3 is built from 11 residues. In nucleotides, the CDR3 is TGTGCCAGCAGCTTATTAGAGGGGCAGTTCTTC. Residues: CASSLLEGQFF.

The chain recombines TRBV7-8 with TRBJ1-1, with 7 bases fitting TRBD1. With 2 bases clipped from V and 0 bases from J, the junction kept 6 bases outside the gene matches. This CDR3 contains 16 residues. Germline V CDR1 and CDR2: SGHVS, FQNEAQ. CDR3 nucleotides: TGTGCCAGCAGCTTAAGGGAGACAGGGCTGAACACTGAAGCTTTCTTT. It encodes CASSLRETGLNTEAFF.

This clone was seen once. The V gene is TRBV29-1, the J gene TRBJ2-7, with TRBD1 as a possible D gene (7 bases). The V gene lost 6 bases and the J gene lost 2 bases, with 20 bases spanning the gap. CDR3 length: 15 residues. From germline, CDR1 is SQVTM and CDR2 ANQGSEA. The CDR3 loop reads CSVAGTESSPYEQYF. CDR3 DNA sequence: TGCAGCGTCGCGGGGACAGAATCATCCCCCTACGAGCAGTACTTC.

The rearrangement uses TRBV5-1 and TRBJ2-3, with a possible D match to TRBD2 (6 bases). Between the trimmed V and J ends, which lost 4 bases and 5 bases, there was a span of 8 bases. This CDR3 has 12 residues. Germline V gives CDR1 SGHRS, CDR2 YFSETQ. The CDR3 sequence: CASSLGRDTQYF. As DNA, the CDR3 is TGCGCCAGCAGCCTCGGGAGAGATACGCAGTATTTT. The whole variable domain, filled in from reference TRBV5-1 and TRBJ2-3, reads KAGVTQTPRYLIKTRGQQVTLSCSPISGHRSVSWYQQTPGQGLQFLFEYFSETQRNKGNFPGRFSGRQFSNSRSEMNVSTLELGDSALYLCASSLGRDTQYFGPGTRLTVL.

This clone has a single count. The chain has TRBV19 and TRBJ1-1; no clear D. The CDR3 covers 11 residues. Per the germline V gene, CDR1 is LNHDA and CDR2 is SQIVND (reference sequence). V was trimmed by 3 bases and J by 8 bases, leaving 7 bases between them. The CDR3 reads CASSIGLEAFF. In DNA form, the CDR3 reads TGTGCCAGTAGTATTGGGCTAGAAGCTTTCTTT.

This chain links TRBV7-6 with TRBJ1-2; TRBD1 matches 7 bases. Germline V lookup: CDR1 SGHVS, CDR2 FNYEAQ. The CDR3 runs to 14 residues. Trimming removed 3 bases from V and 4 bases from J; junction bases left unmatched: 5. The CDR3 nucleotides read TGTGCCAGCAGCTTTGGGACAGTGGGCTATGGCTACACCTTC. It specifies CASSFGTVGYGYTF. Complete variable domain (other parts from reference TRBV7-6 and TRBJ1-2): GAGVSQSPRYKVTKRGQDVALRCDPISGHVSLYWYRQALGQGPEFLTYFNYEAQQDKSGLPNDRFSAERPEGSISTLTIQRTEQRDSAMYRCASSFGTVGYGYTFGSGTRLTVV.

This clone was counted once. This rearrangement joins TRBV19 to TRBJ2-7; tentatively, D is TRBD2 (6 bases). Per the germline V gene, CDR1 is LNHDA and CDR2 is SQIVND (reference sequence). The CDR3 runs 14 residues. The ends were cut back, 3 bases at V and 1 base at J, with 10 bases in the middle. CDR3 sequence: CASSIAGGSYEQYF. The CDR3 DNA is TGTGCCAGTAGTATTGCCGGGGGTTCCTACGAGCAGTACTTC.

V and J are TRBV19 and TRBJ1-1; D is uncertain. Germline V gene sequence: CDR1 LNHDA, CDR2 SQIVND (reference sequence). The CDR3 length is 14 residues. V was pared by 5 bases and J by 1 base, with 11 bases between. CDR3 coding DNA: TGTGCCAGTAGTCGAGGCCGGGGGAACACTGAAGCTTTCTTT. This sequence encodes CASSRGRGNTEAFF.

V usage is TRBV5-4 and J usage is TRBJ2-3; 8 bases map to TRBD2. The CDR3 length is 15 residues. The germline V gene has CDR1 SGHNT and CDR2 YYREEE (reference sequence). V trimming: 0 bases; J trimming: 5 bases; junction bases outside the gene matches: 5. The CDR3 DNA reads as TGTGCCAGCAGCTTGGTCGGGGGGGCGGAAGATACGCAGTATTTT. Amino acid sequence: CASSLVGGAEDTQYF.

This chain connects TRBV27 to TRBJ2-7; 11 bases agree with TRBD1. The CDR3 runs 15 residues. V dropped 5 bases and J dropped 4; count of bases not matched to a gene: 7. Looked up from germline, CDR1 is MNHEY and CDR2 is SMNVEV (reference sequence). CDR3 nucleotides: TGTGCCAGCAGTCCTTACCGGGACAGGGGGTACGAGCAGTACTTC. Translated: CASSPYRDRGYEQYF.

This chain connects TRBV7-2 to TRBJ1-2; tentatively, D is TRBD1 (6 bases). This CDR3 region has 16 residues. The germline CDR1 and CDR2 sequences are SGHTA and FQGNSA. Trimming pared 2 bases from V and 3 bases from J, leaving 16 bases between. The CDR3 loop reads CASSLSNRAVDYGYTF. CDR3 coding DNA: TGTGCCAGCAGCTTATCAAACAGGGCGGTGGACTATGGCTACACCTTC. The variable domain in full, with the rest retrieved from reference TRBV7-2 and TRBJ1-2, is GAGVSQSPSNKVTEKGKDVELRCDPISGHTALYWYRQSLGQGLEFLIYFQGNSAPDKSGLPSDRFSAERTGGSVSTLTIQRTQQEDSAVYLCASSLSNRAVDYGYTFGSGTRLTVV.

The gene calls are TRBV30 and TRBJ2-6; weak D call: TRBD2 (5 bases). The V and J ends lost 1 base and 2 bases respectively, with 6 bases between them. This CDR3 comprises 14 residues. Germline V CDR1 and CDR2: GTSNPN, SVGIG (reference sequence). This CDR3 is CAWSEGAGANVLTF. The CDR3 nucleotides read TGTGCCTGGAGTGAGGGAGCTGGGGCCAACGTCCTGACTTTC. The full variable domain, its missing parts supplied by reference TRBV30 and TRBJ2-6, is SQTIHQWPATLVQPVGSPLSLECTVEGTSNPNLYWYRQAAGRGLQLLFYSVGIGQISSEVPQNLSASRPQDRQFILSSKKLLLSDSGFYLCAWSEGAGANVLTFGAGSRLTVL.

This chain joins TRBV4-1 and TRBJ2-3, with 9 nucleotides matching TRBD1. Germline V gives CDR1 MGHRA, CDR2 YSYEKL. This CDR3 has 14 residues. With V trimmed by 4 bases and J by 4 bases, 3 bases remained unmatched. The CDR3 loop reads CASSPGTGPDTQYF. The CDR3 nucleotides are TGCGCCAGCAGCCCCGGGACAGGGCCAGATACGCAGTATTTT.

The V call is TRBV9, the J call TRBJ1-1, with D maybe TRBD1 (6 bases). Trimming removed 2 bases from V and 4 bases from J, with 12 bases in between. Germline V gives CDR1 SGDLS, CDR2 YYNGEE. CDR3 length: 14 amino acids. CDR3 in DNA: TGTGCCAGCAGCGTTACAGGGACGAGCACTGAAGCTTTCTTT. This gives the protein CASSVTGTSTEAFF.

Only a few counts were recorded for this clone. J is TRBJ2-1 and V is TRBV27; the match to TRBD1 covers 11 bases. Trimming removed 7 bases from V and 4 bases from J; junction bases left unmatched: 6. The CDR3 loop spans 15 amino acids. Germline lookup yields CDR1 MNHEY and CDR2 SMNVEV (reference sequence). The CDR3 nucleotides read TGTGCCAGCACCGTCGGGACAGGGGGGTACAATGAGCAGTTCTTC. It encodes CASTVGTGGYNEQFF.

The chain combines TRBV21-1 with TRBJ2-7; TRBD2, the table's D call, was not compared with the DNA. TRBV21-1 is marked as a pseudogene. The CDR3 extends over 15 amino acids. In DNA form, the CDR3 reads TGTGCCAGCAGCAGGGAGACTAGCGGCATCTACGAGCAGTACTTC. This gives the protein CASSRETSGIYEQYF.

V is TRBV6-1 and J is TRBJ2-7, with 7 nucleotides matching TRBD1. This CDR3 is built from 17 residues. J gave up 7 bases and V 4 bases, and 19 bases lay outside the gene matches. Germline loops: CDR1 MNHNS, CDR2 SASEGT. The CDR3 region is CASSGDKTGRVLREQYF. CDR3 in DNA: TGTGCCAGCAGTGGAGATAAGACAGGGCGGGTTTTACGGGAGCAGTACTTC.

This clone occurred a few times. CDR3 residues: CASSEVTGGFHEQYF. The CDR3 DNA reads as TGTGCCAGCAGTGAAGTTACAGGGGGGTTTCACGAGCAGTACTTC. The rearrangement uses TRBV6-1 and TRBJ2-5; the match to TRBD1 covers 8 bases. The DNA end is a closer match to TRBJ2-7, so the J assignment may be wrong. Germline CDR1 and CDR2: MNHNS and SASEGT. The CDR3 totals 15 residues.

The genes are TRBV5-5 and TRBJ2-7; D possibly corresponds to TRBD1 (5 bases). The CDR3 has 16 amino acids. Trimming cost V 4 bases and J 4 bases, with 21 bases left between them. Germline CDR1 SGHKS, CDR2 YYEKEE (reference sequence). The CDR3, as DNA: TGTGCCAGCAGCCTCTCTTCGAAGAGACAGCCTTACGAGCAGTACTTC. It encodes CASSLSSKRQPYEQYF.

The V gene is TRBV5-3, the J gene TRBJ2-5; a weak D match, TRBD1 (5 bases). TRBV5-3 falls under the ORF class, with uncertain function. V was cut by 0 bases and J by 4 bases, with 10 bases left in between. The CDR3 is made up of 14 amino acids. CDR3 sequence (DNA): TGTGCCAGAAGCTTGGAGGAAAGGGGAGAGACCCAGTACTTC. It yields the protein CARSLEERGETQYF.

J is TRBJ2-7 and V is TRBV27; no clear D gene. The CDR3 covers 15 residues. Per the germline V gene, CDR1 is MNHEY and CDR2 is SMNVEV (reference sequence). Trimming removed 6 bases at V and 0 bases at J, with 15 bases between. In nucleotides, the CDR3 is TGTGCCAGCAGGCCCTCAGTGCGGAGCTCCTACGAGCAGTACTTC. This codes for CASRPSVRSSYEQYF.

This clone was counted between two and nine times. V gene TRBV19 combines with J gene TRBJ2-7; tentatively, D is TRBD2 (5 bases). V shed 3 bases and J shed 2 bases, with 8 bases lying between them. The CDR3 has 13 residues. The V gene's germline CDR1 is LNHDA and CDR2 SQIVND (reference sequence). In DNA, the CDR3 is TGTGCCAGTAGTATCGCCGGGACCTACGAGCAGTACTTC. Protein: CASSIAGTYEQYF.

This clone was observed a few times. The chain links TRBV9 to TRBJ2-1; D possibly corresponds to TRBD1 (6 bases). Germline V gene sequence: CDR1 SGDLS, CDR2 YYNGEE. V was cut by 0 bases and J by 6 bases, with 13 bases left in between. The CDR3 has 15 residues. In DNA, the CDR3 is TGTGCCAGCAGCGTAGAAGGGGGAGTGTTCAATGAGCAGTTCTTC. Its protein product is CASSVEGGVFNEQFF.

The DNA of the CDR3 is TGTGCCAGCAGTCCCTCTAAGGGGGCCTCTTTAAACACCGGGGAGCTGTTTTTT. Its translation: CASSPSKGASLNTGELFF. This rearrangement joins TRBV27 to TRBJ2-2, with 7 bases matching TRBD1. Germline V lookup: CDR1 MNHEY, CDR2 SMNVEV (reference sequence). J lost 2 bases, V lost 5 bases, and 14 bases had no gene match. This CDR3 has 18 residues.

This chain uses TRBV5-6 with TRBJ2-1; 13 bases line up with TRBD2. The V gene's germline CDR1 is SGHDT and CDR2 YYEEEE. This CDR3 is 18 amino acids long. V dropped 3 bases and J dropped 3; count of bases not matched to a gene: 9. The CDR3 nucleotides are TGTGCCAGCAGCTCGAAAGGGACTAGCGGGGATTTCTACAATGAGCAGTTCTTC. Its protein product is CASSSKGTSGDFYNEQFF.

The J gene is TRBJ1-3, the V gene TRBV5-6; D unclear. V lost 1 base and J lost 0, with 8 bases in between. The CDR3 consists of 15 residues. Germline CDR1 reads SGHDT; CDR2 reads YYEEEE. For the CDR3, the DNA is TGTGCCAGCAGCTTGACACCTGACTCTGGAAACACCATATATTTT. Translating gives CASSLTPDSGNTIYF. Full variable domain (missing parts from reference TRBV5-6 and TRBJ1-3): DAGVTQSPTHLIKTRGQQVTLRCSPKSGHDTVSWYQQALGQGPQFIFQYYEEEERQRGNFPDRFSGHQFPNYSSELNVNALLLGDSALYLCASSLTPDSGNTIYFGEGSWLTVV.

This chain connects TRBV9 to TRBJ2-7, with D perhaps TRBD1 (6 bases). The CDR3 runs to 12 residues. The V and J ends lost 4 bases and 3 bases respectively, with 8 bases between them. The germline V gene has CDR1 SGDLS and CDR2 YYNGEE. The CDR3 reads CASSQGGYEQYF. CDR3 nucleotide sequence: TGTGCCAGCAGCCAAGGGGGCTACGAGCAGTACTTC.